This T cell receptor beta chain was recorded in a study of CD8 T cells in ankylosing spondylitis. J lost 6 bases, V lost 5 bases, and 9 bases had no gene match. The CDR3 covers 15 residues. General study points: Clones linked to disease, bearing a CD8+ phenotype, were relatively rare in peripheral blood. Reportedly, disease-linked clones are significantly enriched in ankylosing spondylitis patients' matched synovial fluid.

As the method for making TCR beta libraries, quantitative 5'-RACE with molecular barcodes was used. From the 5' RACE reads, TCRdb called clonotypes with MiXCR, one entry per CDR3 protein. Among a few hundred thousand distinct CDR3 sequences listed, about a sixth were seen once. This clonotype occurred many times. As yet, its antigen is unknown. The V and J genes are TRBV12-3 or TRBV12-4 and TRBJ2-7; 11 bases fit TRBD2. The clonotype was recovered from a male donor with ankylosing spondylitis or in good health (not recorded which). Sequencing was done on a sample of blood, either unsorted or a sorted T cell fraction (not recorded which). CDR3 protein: CASSGKGSGRVEQYF. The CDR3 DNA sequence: TGTGCCAGCAGTGGGAAAGGTAGCGGGAGGGTCGAGCAGTACTTC.